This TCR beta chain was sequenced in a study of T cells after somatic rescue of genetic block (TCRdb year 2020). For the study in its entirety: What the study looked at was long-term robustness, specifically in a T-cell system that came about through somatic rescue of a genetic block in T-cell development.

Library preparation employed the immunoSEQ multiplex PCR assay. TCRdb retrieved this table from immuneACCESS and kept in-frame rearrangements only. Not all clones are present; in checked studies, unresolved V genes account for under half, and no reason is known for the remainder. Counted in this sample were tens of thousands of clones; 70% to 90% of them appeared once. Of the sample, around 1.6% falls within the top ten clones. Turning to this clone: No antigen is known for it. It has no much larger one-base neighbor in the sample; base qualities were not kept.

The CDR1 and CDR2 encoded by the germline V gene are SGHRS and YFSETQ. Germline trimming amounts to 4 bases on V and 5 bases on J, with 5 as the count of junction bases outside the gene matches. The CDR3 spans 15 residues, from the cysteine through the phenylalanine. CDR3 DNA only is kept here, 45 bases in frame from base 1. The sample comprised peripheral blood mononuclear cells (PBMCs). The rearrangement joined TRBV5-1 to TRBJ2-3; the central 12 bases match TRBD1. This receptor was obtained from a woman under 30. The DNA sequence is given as TGCGCCAGCAGCGGGGGACAGGGGGCTGGAGATACGCAGTATTTT. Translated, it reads CASSGGQGAGDTQYF.